This T cell receptor (beta chain) was recorded in a study of cytomegalovirus exposure and HLA in healthy donors. A word on this clone: Its target is not known.

Vbeta (60) and Jbeta (13) primers were used in the PCR. Sequenced by immunoSEQ multiplex PCR; TCRdb stores in-frame clones only, minus some. Of about 200,000 clones in the sample, about 81% were seen once. Study findings and constraints: More clonal expansion characterized HLA-associated TCR beta chains than equally common others in a later analysis.

Germline V gives CDR1 SGHTA, CDR2 FQGNSA. Trimming left V 1 base short and J 1 base short, with 9 bases between. The CDR3 extends over 15 amino acids. This TCR derives from a woman in her fifties or sixties in good health and CMV-seropositive. This chain connects TRBV7-2 to TRBJ2-3; TRBD2 might be the D (7 bases). Sequenced input: PBMCs. Here the CDR3 reads CASSLDGGRTDTQYF. The CDR3 nucleotides are TGTGCCAGCAGCTTAGACGGGGGGCGCACAGATACGCAGTATTTT.